The rows below give T cell receptor beta chains drawn from one sample of a study of CD8 T cells in Susac syndrome. One entry per CDR3 protein results from TCRdb running MiXCR on the immunoSEQ multiplex PCR reads. In the table there are around 71,000 distinct CDR3 sequences, nearly 96% of which are singletons. The source material was CD4+ T cells from PBMCs. The receptors here all came from a human donor with multiple sclerosis. CDR3s include the opening cysteine and the closing phenylalanine or tryptophan. The D gene is left open where the match is weak. Size is omitted from some rows. Given values are once, few, many or a class for expanded clones.

D	V	size	J	CDR3	DNA
TRBD1	TRBV2	NA	TRBJ1-1	CASRTGMVTEAFF	TGTGCCAGCAGGACAGGGATGGTTACTGAAGCTTTCTTT
NA	TRBV30	few	TRBJ1-6	CAWSSPTGGNSPLHF	TGTGCCTGGAGTTCGCCGACGGGCGGGAATTCACCCCTCCATTTT
NA	TRBV20-1	NA	TRBJ1-2	CSASLDTHYTF	TGCAGTGCTAGTTTGGACACTCACTACACCTTC
TRBD2	TRBV11-2	NA	TRBJ2-5	CASSLRFSGGPKTQYF	TGTGCCAGCAGCTTAAGGTTTAGCGGGGGGCCCAAGACCCAGTACTTC
NA	TRBV30	NA	TRBJ2-7	CAWSLIRQGEQYF	TGTGCCTGGAGTCTCATCCGGCAAGGCGAGCAGTACTTC
TRBD1	TRBV29-1	once	TRBJ2-3	CSSSGWDRAYDTQYF	TGCAGCTCAAGTGGATGGGACAGGGCTTATGATACGCAGTATTTT
TRBD2	TRBV5-1	NA	TRBJ2-6	CASSPRSGDSGANVLTF	TGCGCCAGCAGCCCGAGGAGCGGGGACTCTGGGGCCAACGTCCTGACTTTC
TRBD1	TRBV24-1	NA	TRBJ2-3	CATSKGQGMDTQYF	TGTGCCACCAGTAAAGGACAGGGAATGGATACGCAGTATTTT
NA	TRBV3-1	NA	TRBJ2-7	CASSQGRNSYEQYF	TGTGCCAGCAGCCAAGGCAGGAACTCCTACGAGCAGTACTTC
NA	TRBV20-1	NA	TRBJ2-3	CSARSGTDTQYF	TGCAGTGCACGTTCGGGTACAGATACGCAGTATTTT
NA	TRBV6-2/TRBV6-3	once	TRBJ2-6	CASMNGANVLTF	TGTGCCAGCATGAATGGGGCCAACGTCCTGACTTTC
NA	TRBV28	once	TRBJ1-6	CASSLHQGRTYNSPLHF	TGTGCCAGCAGTTTACATCAGGGGAGGACCTATAATTCACCCCTCCACTTT
TRBD2	TRBV30	NA	TRBJ2-1	CAWSGRGGPGEQFF	TGTGCCTGGAGTGGGCGGGGGGGCCCCGGCGAGCAGTTCTTC
NA	TRBV12-3/TRBV12-4	few	TRBJ2-3	CASSFRGDTQYF	TGTGCCAGCAGTTTTCGGGGGGATACGCAGTATTTT
NA	TRBV29-1	NA	TRBJ2-6	CSVEDRTSGANVLTF	TGCAGCGTTGAAGATCGGACATCTGGGGCCAACGTCCTGACTTTC
NA	TRBV9	NA	TRBJ2-2	CASSVVGDHGELFF	TGTGCCAGCAGCGTAGTTGGGGACCACGGGGAGCTGTTTTTT
NA	TRBV7-9	NA	TRBJ1-2	CASGQGYGYTF	TGTGCCAGCGGGCAGGGCTATGGCTACACCTTC
TRBD2	TRBV20-1	NA	TRBJ2-1	CSARAGGGGFNEQFF	TGCAGTGCTAGAGCTGGTGGGGGGGGTTTCAATGAGCAGTTCTTC
NA	TRBV29-1	NA	TRBJ2-1	CSVPRRGTDNEQFF	TGCAGCGTTCCGAGGAGGGGAACGGACAATGAGCAGTTCTTC